The entry that follows covers one T cell receptor beta chain sequence. The specificity of this receptor is unknown. No much larger clone is present one base from it, and per-base qualities are unavailable. Trimming takes 1 base from V and 0 bases from J, and the germline ends sit 9 bases apart. Its CDR3 holds 15 amino acids, cysteine through phenylalanine. Just CDR3 DNA is preserved here, 45 bases in frame from base 1. CDR1 SGHRS and CDR2 YFSETQ were looked up in the germline V gene. The library came from 5' RACE. Data came from an Illumina HiSeq 2000. Template switching introduced a universal primer binding site; the final cDNA contained a unique molecular identifier, enabling accurate counting of TCR cDNA molecules. Specific primers in the conserved constant-segment region were used to synthesize first-strand cDNA for the TCR alpha and beta chains. To control for contamination, every cDNA library was double barcoded, receiving both a SMART-Mk sample barcode and Illumina barcodes. TruSeq adapter sequences and Illumina sample barcodes were added in two successive PCR steps. TCR alpha and beta cDNA libraries were sequenced on the Illumina HiSeq platform with custom primers. Under the source paper's analysis protocol: Raw reads were processed with MiGEC to extract unique molecular identifiers, and MiXCR was used to determine CDR3 positions. For each individual, recombination models were inferred using an EM algorithm with the repgenHMM and IGoR tools. Shared clonotypes were analyzed with the tcR package in R, and sharing was normalized by the product of cloneset sizes. To study raw recombination free of thymic and clonal selection effects, out-of-frame nonproductive sequences were analyzed. TCRdb trimmed public reads at Q25 via fastp, called clones via MiXCR and kept in-frame beta chains. Each record represents a unique CDR3 protein, reported with the most common genes and DNA among its rows. These V and J calls are TCRdb output, not the study's own analysis. For this sample there are about 730,000 distinct CDR3 sequences; roughly 20% appear just once. The biggest ten clones account for more than 4% of the sample.

Every donor in the study was a healthy Caucasian. Three pairs of female monozygotic twins, all aged 18 to 29 years, made up the twin cohort. RNA for TCR libraries was isolated from peripheral blood mononuclear cells. The source of the sample is a study of identical twins (dated by TCRdb to 2016 to 2017). Regarding the complete study: To test whether fetal clonotypes persist, the study used deep sequencing on TCR alpha and beta repertoires from monozygotic twins, unrelated adults of various ages, and cord blood. Replicate twin experiments were performed at different times using different library preparation protocols to rule out contamination.

Overall results and qualifications from the work: Because the same donors could not be followed over many years, the conclusions depended on cross-sectional statistical analysis. Abundant cord blood beta clonotypes had fewer insertions, young adult naive repertoires showed a similar but weaker trend, and memory repertoires showed no such trend. Excess twin sharing in beta out-of-frame sequences was weaker because fewer shared sequences lowered the signal-to-noise ratio. Invariant T cells such as MAIT and iNKT could partly confound zero-insertion analyses, although diverse VJ usage argued against such confounding for most clonotypes. Compared with coincidental sharing between unrelated individuals, out-of-frame TCR alpha sequences shared between twins showed an excess of sequences with low generation probability. Recombination models systematically underestimated out-of-frame TCR alpha sharing in monozygotic twins but agreed with sharing between unrelated individuals.

Another study also made use of these data, one on T cells expressing NK-cell markers. The second publication reports: In sorted CD3+CD56+NKG2C+, CD3+CD56+NKG2C- and CD3+CD56-NKG2C+ T-cell subsets from eight donors, TCR beta-chain repertoires were profiled. Among the eight sequenced donors, only one was HCMV-seronegative, while the other seven were HCMV-seropositive. In several experiments an anti-gammadeltaTCR antibody was added to restrict sorting to alphabetaTCR-expressing T cells. For several donors, the dominant CD3+CD56+NKG2C+ clonotypes were among the top 10 CD8+ clonotypes and accounted for 1.0-7.0% of CD8+ T cells. Those dominant clonotypes were again the most abundant among CD3+CD56-NKG2C+ cells in several donors, at about 25-65%. It remained unclear whether the expanded NKG2C-expressing T cell clones were specific for HCMV antigens. All eight donors whose samples were sequenced were randomly selected healthy volunteers, three of them men and five women. HCMV-specific IgG was detected in serum with a commercial ELISA kit to determine HCMV serostatus. For a handful of donors, bulk peripheral blood T-cell repertoires were also sequenced from unsorted PBMC. MIGEC handled demultiplexing of the reads and grouping by UMI, while MiTCR was used to assemble and quantify clonotypes. To exclude erroneous sequences, only TCR cDNA sequences supported by at least two reads were retained. The tcR package was used for downstream repertoire analysis, and clonotypes were matched between fractions using CDR3 nucleotide sequence together with V segment. Antigen specificity was annotated against VDJdb with VDJmatch, allowing one amino acid substitution in CDR3.

This TCR was sampled from a young woman in good health. The sample taken for sequencing was PBMCs. Recombination connected TRBV5-1 to TRBJ2-3, with the D gene call left open. The CDR3 region reads CASSLLTLSTDTQYF. Read as DNA, the sequence is TGCGCCAGCAGCTTGCTTACGCTGAGCACAGATACGCAGTATTTT.